The clone carrying this T cell receptor (beta chain) appeared many times. Its target is unknown. The data originate from a study of T-cell reconstitution after alpha-beta-depleted transplantation in children. CDR1 and CDR2 from the germline V gene are SGHRS and YFSETQ. CDR3 size: 17 residues. Trimming cost V 5 bases and J 2 bases, with 23 bases left between them. Unique molecular identifiers were incorporated during preparation of the TCRbeta library. TCRdb reprocessed the PCR reads with MiXCR, giving one entry per CDR3 protein. The table includes approximately 1,000,000 distinct CDR3 sequences, roughly 31% detected once. Study outcomes and limitations: Diversity of TCRbeta at day 60 was high in some patients, arising from surviving recipient T cells and thymic progenitors. Alpha-beta T cells about two months after transplant reportedly derived from several hundred expanded graft clones.

The sequence was obtained from a boy under two years old who had a stem cell transplant for SCID, so the T cells may come from the graft donor. The chain carries TRBV5-1 and TRBJ2-7; D may be TRBD1 (6 bases). The sequencing here drew on PBMCs, mostly from graft donor cells, taken 360 days after TCRalphabeta/CD19-depleted stem cell transplant. CDR3 residues: CASRRSSHSGATYEQYF. The CDR3 DNA follows: TGCGCCAGCAGGCGCAGTTCTCACTCAGGGGCGACCTACGAGCAGTACTTC. The complete variable domain, with remaining parts taken from reference TRBV5-1 and TRBJ2-7, reads KAGVTQTPRYLIKTRGQQVTLSCSPISGHRSVSWYQQTPGQGLQFLFEYFSETQRNKGNFPGRFSGRQFSNSRSEMNVSTLELGDSALYLCASRRSSHSGATYEQYFGPGTRLTVT.